This section outlines one T cell receptor (beta chain) sequence together with its context. Its specificity is unknown. Uncontrolled infection, other autoimmune disease, pregnancy or lactation excluded patients. The source of the sample is a study of T cells in Graves' hyperthyroidism and ophthalmopathy. The source material, RNA transcripts, was used to amplify TCR beta CDR3 regions. The study used the HTBI primer set for a first-round RT-PCR of the TCR CDR3. Each CDR3 protein is one row after TCRdb ran MiXCR on the multiplex PCR reads. In the table there are 660,000 or so distinct CDR3 sequences, 45% of which are singletons. Study-level findings and limits: Most clonotypes expanded in the thyroid (above 0.001) were also present in blood. A median about 6.5 months before onset, the model predicted ophthalmopathy. A model built on 13 V-J features separated ophthalmopathy from stable hyperthyroidism.

The CDR3 runs 15 residues. V shed 5 bases and J 5 bases; nucleotides not matched to a gene: 5. Germline CDR1 reads LNHNV; CDR2 reads YYDKDF (reference sequence). The sequence was collected from an adult man with Graves' disease, either hyperthyroidism or ophthalmopathy (not recorded which). This chain links TRBV15 with TRBJ1-5, with 11 bases aligning to TRBD1. The sequenced sample was peripheral blood or thyroid tissue (not recorded which). The CDR3: CATSEWGQGDQPQHF. Here the CDR3 DNA reads TGTGCCACCAGCGAGTGGGGACAGGGGGATCAGCCCCAGCATTTT.